One and the same sample provided the 11 T cell receptor beta chains below, sequenced in a study of T cell repertoires in cytomegalovirus infection. One entry per CDR3 protein results from TCRdb running MiXCR on the reads. Of 40,000 to 60,000 distinct CDR3 sequences listed, around 23% were seen once; the top ten hold 80% to 90%. These receptors lack a known antigen. The sample was CD8+ T cells from cultured PBMCs, taken from culture after CMV antigen stimulation. The source is a human donor in good health (CMV status not recorded). Some clones in this sample may be carry-over from other donors' samples.

The rearrangement links TRBV12-3 or TRBV12-4 to TRBJ1-1, with D maybe TRBD1 (6 bases). The CDR3 consists of 15 residues. The ends were cut back, 1 base at V and 4 bases at J, with 13 bases in the middle. CDR3: CASSLGQDGVTEAFF. CDR3 DNA: TGTGCCAGCAGTTTAGGACAGGATGGAGTCACTGAAGCTTTCTTT.

This chain links TRBV7-9 with TRBJ1-5, with D tentatively TRBD1 (6 bases). Looked up from germline, CDR1 is SEHNR and CDR2 is FQNEAQ (reference sequence). With 5 bases removed from V and 6 bases from J, the gap between germline ends came to 14 bases. This CDR3 contains 14 residues. CDR3 residues: CASSAGGRRQPQHF. The CDR3, as DNA: TGTGCCAGCAGCGCTGGGGGCAGGCGTCAGCCCCAGCATTTT.

This clonotype was seen a few times. V usage is TRBV25-1 and J usage is TRBJ1-4, with D unclear. This CDR3 spans 13 amino acids. CDR1 is MGHDK, CDR2 SYGVNS, per germline. V lost 4 bases, J lost 8 bases, and 11 bases lay in between. CDR3 in amino acids: CASSAGLEEKLFF. Here the CDR3 DNA reads TGTGCCAGCAGTGCCGGGCTGGAGGAAAAACTGTTTTTT.

This chain connects TRBV6-5 to TRBJ2-7; 10 bases agree with TRBD2. Trimming cost V 5 bases and J 6 bases; bases outside gene matches: 7. Germline CDR1 is MNHEY and CDR2 is SVGAGI. The CDR3 runs 14 residues. The CDR3 here is CASSNLAGVSEQYF. The CDR3 DNA sequence: TGTGCCAGCAGTAACCTAGCGGGAGTCTCCGAGCAGTACTTC.

The J gene is TRBJ1-1, the V gene TRBV20-1; 8 bases agree with TRBD1. In germline, CDR1 is DFQATT, CDR2 SNEGSKA (reference sequence). CDR3 length: 13 amino acids. J lost 5 bases, V lost 3 bases, and 5 bases had no gene match. The CDR3 here is CSARTGVGTEAFF. The CDR3 DNA reads as TGCAGTGCTAGGACAGGGGTGGGGACTGAAGCTTTCTTT.

The chain links TRBV7-2 to TRBJ2-4, with 8 bases that match TRBD2. Germline CDR1 reads SGHTA; CDR2 reads FQGNSA. The CDR3 consists of 16 residues. V lost 3 bases, J lost 5 bases, and 9 bases stayed unmatched. For the CDR3, the DNA is TGTGCCAGCAGCTTCCGGCCAGCGGGGGCCGAAAACATTCAGTACTTC. It translates to CASSFRPAGAENIQYF.

The chain has TRBV4-3 and TRBJ2-7; possibly TRBD1 or TRBD2 for D (6 bases each). Germline CDR1 and CDR2: LGHNA and YSLEER. The CDR3 has 15 amino acids. V was clipped by 3 bases and J by 1 base, with 13 bases between them. The CDR3 sequence is CASSQYRGRSYEQYF. CDR3 nucleotides: TGCGCCAGCAGCCAGTATAGGGGGAGGTCCTACGAGCAGTACTTC.

The J gene is TRBJ2-1, the V gene TRBV27; the match to TRBD1 covers 9 bases. V shed 6 bases, J shed 2 bases, and the junction held 2 bases outside the gene matches. The germline gives CDR1 MNHEY, CDR2 SMNVEV (reference sequence). CDR3 length: 14 residues. The CDR3, as DNA: TGTGCCAGCAGCTGGACAGGGGCCTACAATGAGCAGTTCTTC. The encoded protein is CASSWTGAYNEQFF.

The rearrangement joins TRBV4-2 to TRBJ2-7, with TRBD1 matching over 12 bases. CDR1 is LGHNA, CDR2 YNFKEQ, per germline. V lost 3 bases, J lost 7 bases, and 4 bases stayed unmatched. This CDR3 region has 14 residues. The CDR3 sequence: CASSQGQGAFEQYF. The DNA for the CDR3 is TGTGCCAGCAGCCAGGGACAGGGGGCTTTTGAGCAGTACTTC.

This clonotype was counted a few times. This chain connects TRBV19 to TRBJ1-1, with 9 bases identical to TRBD1. Looked up from germline, CDR1 is LNHDA and CDR2 is SQIVND (reference sequence). Trimming cost V 2 bases and J 0 bases; bases outside gene matches: 7. The CDR3 contains 17 residues. The CDR3 reads CASSITLGTGMNTEAFF. In DNA, the CDR3 is TGTGCCAGTAGTATAACCCTCGGGACAGGGATGAACACTGAAGCTTTCTTT.

This clonotype was observed a handful of times. V usage is TRBV12-3 or TRBV12-4 and J usage is TRBJ2-2; 12 bases fit TRBD2. The trim removed 6 bases at V and 4 bases at J, leaving 9 bases unmatched. The CDR3 is made up of 17 amino acids. CDR3 coding DNA: TGTGCCAGCAGGTCGACTAGCGGGAGAGGGAGCACCGGGGAGCTGTTTTTT. The encoded protein is CASRSTSGRGSTGELFF.